This T cell receptor (beta chain) was sequenced in a study of cytomegalovirus exposure and HLA in healthy donors. PCR primers comprised 60 Vbeta and 13 Jbeta primers. Libraries were prepared by immunoSEQ multiplex PCR; TCRdb keeps only in-frame clonotypes and omits some of them. The sample yields 97,000 or so clones, 81% seen once. The sequenced material came from PBMCs. The TCR sequence derives from a man aged 40-55 years in good health and CMV-seronegative.

CDR3 residues: CASSLGGRPLHF. For the CDR3, the DNA is TGTGCCAGCAGTTTAGGGGGCAGACCCCTCCACTTT. The rearrangement links TRBV27 to TRBJ1-6; TRBD1 might be the D (6 bases). This CDR3 has 12 residues. Germline CDR1 MNHEY, CDR2 SMNVEV (reference sequence). The V gene lost 2 bases and the J gene lost 12 bases, with 8 bases spanning the gap.